This T cell receptor (beta chain) derives from a study of long-term antiretroviral therapy in people with HIV. Overall study results and limits: The clones with expansion before ART were dominant in the repertoire at all time points. It was observed that HIV repertoires exhibited narrower CDR3 length ranges than controls.

The V and J ends lost 2 bases and 3 bases, in that order; junction bases with no gene match: 8. CDR1 is SGHNT, CDR2 YYREEE, per germline (reference sequence). The CDR3 spans 17 residues. Running of the v3.0 immunoSEQ assay took place at survey level. Assay: immunoSEQ multiplex PCR; the TCRdb copy retains only in-frame clones and omits some. The sample carries fewer than 40,000 clones, about nine tenths recorded once. In regard to this clone: Its specificity is unknown.

The starting material was unsorted PBMCs, obtained 1.2 years after starting antiretroviral therapy. The sequence was obtained from a woman aged 45-65 years with HIV. V usage is TRBV5-4 and J usage is TRBJ1-3, with 10 nucleotides matching TRBD1. CDR3 sequence: CASSFGRDRGFGNTIYF. The CDR3 nucleotides read TGTGCCAGCAGCTTTGGCCGGGACAGGGGATTTGGAAACACCATATATTTT.